Shown below are 25 T cell receptor beta chains from a single sample sequenced in a study of kidney transplant recipient with SARS-CoV-2 infection. A single record per CDR3 protein comes from TCRdb applying MiXCR to the reads. This table has 200,000 to 300,000 distinct CDR3 sequences, about 30% appearing once. This specimen consisted of a blood sample, obtained at baseline and between days 110 and 120 from a kidney transplant recipient. All receptors come from a male patient aged 25-45 years who had COVID-19 and was a kidney transplant recipient. Some T cells may be graft donor cells.

About this clonotype itself: A much larger clonotype is one base distant, so this may be a read error. The CDR3 reads CSAILKLFRKTYGYTF. DNA for the CDR3: TGCAGTGCTATCCTAAAGCTGTTTCGAAAGACCTATGGCTACACCTTC. The chain links TRBV20-1 to TRBJ1-2; D not resolved. Per the germline V gene, CDR1 is DFQATT and CDR2 is SNEGSKA (reference sequence). The length of the CDR3 is 16 residues. V lost 4 bases and J lost 4, with 22 bases in between.

This clonotype was detected many times. This sequence joins TRBV20-1 and TRBJ2-7, with 11 bases aligning to TRBD1. The CDR3 covers 13 residues. Germline CDR1 is DFQATT and CDR2 is SNEGSKA (reference sequence). The V gene end was trimmed by 6 bases and the J gene end by 9 bases; junction bases not matched to a gene: 10. The CDR3 sequence is CSARTGGSLGQYF. CDR3 in DNA: TGCAGTGCAAGGACAGGGGGCTCTCTCGGGCAGTACTTC.

As regards this clonotype: Just one base apart from a much larger clone, this may be a read error. CDR3 sequence: CASSLVDGNGGEQFF. The DNA for the CDR3 is TGTGCCAGCAGCTTAGTAGACGGGAATGGGGGTGAGCAGTTCTTC. The gene calls are TRBV7-7 and TRBJ2-1; D may be TRBD1 or TRBD2 (5 bases each). CDR3 length: 15 residues. The germline V gene encodes CDR1 SSHAT and CDR2 FNYEAQ (reference sequence). Trimming pared 1 base from V and 9 bases from J, leaving 16 bases between.

In its sample, this clonotype was seen many times. The V call is TRBV9, the J call TRBJ1-2, with TRBD1 matching 10 bases. Germline-derived CDR1 and CDR2 are SGDLS and YYNGEE. The CDR3 is 15 residues long. With V trimmed by 4 bases and J by 2 bases, 5 bases remained unmatched. The CDR3 DNA follows: TGTGCCAGCAGCCCGAGACAGGGGGCGAACTATGGCTACACCTTC. Amino acids: CASSPRQGANYGYTF. Full variable domain (remainder filled in from reference TRBV9 and TRBJ1-2): DSGVTQTPKHLITATGQRVTLRCSPRSGDLSVYWYQQSLDQGLQFLIQYYNGEERAKGNILERFSAQQFPDLHSELNLSSLELGDSALYFCASSPRQGANYGYTFGSGTRLTVV.

At least ten counts were recorded for this clonotype. This chain joins TRBV5-5 and TRBJ1-2; no clear D gene. The CDR3 loop spans 16 amino acids. V lost 6 bases, J lost 4 bases, and 22 bases lay in between. Germline V CDR1 and CDR2: SGHKS, YYEKEE (reference sequence). The chain's CDR3 is CASICVVSRKTYGYTF. The CDR3 nucleotides read TGTGCCAGCATTTGTGTTGTCTCGCGAAAGACCTATGGCTACACCTTC.

As concerns this clonotype: One base away lies a much larger clone, so this may be a sequencing read error. The rearrangement uses TRBV5-1 and TRBJ1-2; the D is unclear. The V gene's germline CDR1 is SGHRS and CDR2 YFSETQ. This CDR3 contains 13 residues. The chain's CDR3 is CAGSLSPTGGYTF. The CDR3 region has the DNA TGCGCCGGCAGCTTGAGTCCAACCGGGGGCTACACCTTC. Based on the CDR3 plus reference TRBV5-1 and TRBJ1-2, the full variable domain is KAGVTQTPRYLIKTRGQQVTLSCSPISGHRSVSWYQQTPGQGLQFLFEYFSETQRNKGNFPGRFSGRQFSNSRSEMNVSTLELGDSALYLCAGSLSPTGGYTFGSGTRLTVV.

This clonotype has ten or more counts. The chain carries TRBV20-1 and TRBJ2-2; tentatively, D is TRBD2 (6 bases). Trimming pared 3 bases from V and 6 bases from J, leaving 17 bases between. This CDR3 region has 15 residues. The germline CDR1 and CDR2 sequences are DFQATT and SNEGSKA (reference sequence). The CDR3 coding sequence is TGCAGTGCTAGCCCCCTAACGGGAGTGGCCGGGGAGCTGTTTTTT. Translating gives CSASPLTGVAGELFF.

This clonotype appeared a few times. CDR3 coding DNA: TGTGCCAGCAGCAGATTCTCGGTCGTTAGAAAGACCTATGGCTACACCTTC. It is translated as CASSRFSVVRKTYGYTF. J is TRBJ1-2 and V is TRBV16; no reliable D call. Trimming took off 5 bases at V and 4 bases at J, with 23 bases between the two ends. The CDR3 has 17 residues. Germline CDR1 KGHSY, CDR2 FQNENV.

This clonotype was observed a single time. A much larger clone is a single base away; this may be a read error. V and J are TRBV20-1 and TRBJ2-2; weak D call: TRBD1 (6 bases). Germline loops: CDR1 DFQATT, CDR2 SNEGSKA (reference sequence). The CDR3 loop spans 15 amino acids. The CDR3, as DNA: TGCAGTGCTAGAGATGCAGGGGTAAACACCGGGGAGCCGTTTTTT. Protein: CSARDAGVNTGEPFF.

Concerning this clonotype itself: This clone may be a read error of a much larger clone one base away. The rearrangement joins TRBV30 to TRBJ1-2; possibly TRBD1 for D (5 bases). This CDR3 contains 16 residues. V lost 5 bases, J lost 4 bases, and 23 bases lay in between. Per germline, CDR1 GTSNPN and CDR2 SVGIG (reference sequence). The CDR3: CAWYRMRYKKTYGYTF. As DNA, the CDR3 is TGTGCCTGGTACAGGATGCGTTATAAAAAGACCTATGGCTACACCTTC. The variable domain in full, completed from reference TRBV30 and TRBJ1-2, reads SQTIHQWPATLVQPVGSPLSLECTVEGTSNPNLYWYRQAAGRGLQLLFYSVGIGQISSEVPQNLSASRPQDRQFILSSKKLLLSDSGFYLCAWYRMRYKKTYGYTFGSGTRLTVV.

Many counts were recorded for this clonotype. The rearrangement uses TRBV14 and TRBJ2-1, with a possible D match to TRBD2 (6 bases). Trimming pared 2 bases from V and 0 bases from J, leaving 20 bases between. Per the germline V gene, CDR1 is SGHDN and CDR2 is FVKESK. This CDR3 is 19 amino acids long. CDR3 residues: CASSQLRFRGASSYNEQFF. The CDR3, as DNA: TGTGCCAGCAGCCAACTCAGGTTCCGCGGGGCCAGCTCCTACAATGAGCAGTTCTTC.

This clonotype was seen a handful of times. The V gene is TRBV4-3, the J gene TRBJ1-2, with D unresolved. In germline, CDR1 is LGHNA, CDR2 YSLEER. V was shortened by 5 bases and J by 4 bases, with 23 bases between the two germline ends. The CDR3 has 17 residues. The CDR3 coding sequence is TGCGCCAGCAGCAAGGGAAGAGGACGTCGAAAGACCTATGGCTACACCTTC. Amino acids: CASSKGRGRRKTYGYTF.

This clonotype came up many times. This chain joins TRBV27 and TRBJ2-7; unclear D gene. In germline, CDR1 is MNHEY, CDR2 SMNVEV (reference sequence). CDR3 length: 11 amino acids. The ends were cut back, 4 bases at V and 8 bases at J, with 9 bases in the middle. CDR3 protein: CASSSKGKQYF. DNA of the CDR3: TGTGCCAGCAGTTCTAAGGGTAAGCAGTACTTC.

This clonotype was counted many times. The chain employs TRBV24-1 and TRBJ1-2; unclear D gene. Germline V gene lookup returns CDR1 KGHDR and CDR2 SFDVKD. The germline V and J ends were trimmed by 6 bases and 4 bases, with 23 bases remaining between them. The CDR3 length is 17 residues. CDR3 nucleotide sequence: TGTGCCACCAGTAGTGGAACTAGTACCAGAAAGACCTATGGCTACACCTTC. Encoded protein: CATSSGTSTRKTYGYTF.

Of note for this clonotype: A much larger clonotype is one base distant, so this may be a read error. The rearrangement uses TRBV10-2 and TRBJ2-1, with 9 bases matching TRBD2. The CDR3 length is 15 residues. Germline V gives CDR1 WSHSY, CDR2 SAAADI. The CDR3: CASSGTSLSNNEQLF. The CDR3 bases are TGCGCCAGCAGCGGGACTAGCCTTTCTAACAATGAGCAGCTCTTC.

A remark on this clonotype: A much more abundant neighbour one base away suggests this may be a read error. The CDR3 DNA is TGTACCAGCAGCTTAGCACCGGGACTAGCAGCCAATGAGCAGTTCTTC. This sequence encodes CTSSLAPGLAANEQFF. The chain combines TRBV7-9 with TRBJ2-1; 9 nucleotides line up with TRBD2. Germline-derived CDR1 and CDR2 are SEHNR and FQNEAQ (reference sequence). The CDR3 is 16 amino acids.

On this clonotype itself: A read error is possible here, since a much larger clone lies one base away. The rearrangement links TRBV5-3 to TRBJ1-2, with D hard to call. TRBV5-3 is an ORF for which the function is uncertain. Trimming stripped 7 bases from V and 6 bases from J, with 25 bases between. The CDR3 extends over 16 amino acids. CDR3 residues: CARHTTVVRKTHGYTF. The CDR3 coding sequence is TGTGCCAGACACACTACAGTGGTGAGAAAGACCCATGGCTACACCTTC.

This clonotype was counted many times. The chain couples TRBV7-1 to TRBJ1-2; D is ambiguous. TRBV7-1 counts as an open reading frame of uncertain function. The germline V and J ends were trimmed by 5 bases and 4 bases, with 23 bases remaining between them. There are 17 residues in the CDR3. CDR3 sequence reads: CASSQVDHEGKTYGYTF. In DNA, the CDR3 is TGTGCCAGCAGCCAAGTGGATCACGAGGGAAAGACCTATGGCTACACCTTC.

This clonotype was recorded many times. V and J are TRBV20-1 and TRBJ1-1, with no clear D. This CDR3 is built from 14 residues. Germline CDR1 and CDR2: DFQATT and SNEGSKA (reference sequence). V gave up 3 bases and J gave up 3 bases, with 14 bases separating them. In DNA, the CDR3 is TGCAGTGCTAGTGGTAATACTGGGGACACTGAAGCTTTCTTT. It specifies CSASGNTGDTEAFF.

Concerning this clonotype: A read error is possible here, since a much larger clone lies one base away. This chain links TRBV20-1 with TRBJ2-3; 12 nucleotides align to TRBD2. This CDR3 is 13 amino acids long. Germline CDR1 DFQATT, CDR2 SNEGSKA (reference sequence). Trimming at V came to 7 bases and at J to 5 bases, leaving 4 bases not matched to a gene. CDR3 amino acids: CSVVLAGGDTQYF. The CDR3, as DNA: TGCAGTGTCGTACTAGCGGGAGGAGATACGCAGTATTTT.

This clonotype was seen repeatedly, ten times or more. The CDR3 nucleotides are TGTGCCAGCAGTGCCTGGACAGGTTTAATCTACGAGCAGTACTTC. Its translation: CASSAWTGLIYEQYF. V is TRBV6-1 and J is TRBJ2-7; 7 nucleotides agree with TRBD1. The V segment lost 4 bases and the J segment 3 bases; nucleotides outside the gene matches: 9. The CDR3 length is 15 residues. CDR1 and CDR2 from the germline V gene are MNHNS and SASEGT.

As for this clonotype: Its ends do not fully match the called genes, so a read error is possible. V gene TRBV3-1 combines with J gene TRBJ2-5; D ambiguous. Per germline, CDR1 LGHDT and CDR2 YNNKEL (reference sequence). The CDR3 covers 17 residues. In DNA form, the CDR3 reads TGTGCCAACAGCGTGCGGTGTCCCATTTCCTTCTCTGAGACCCAGTACTTC. Protein: CANSVRCPISFSETQYF.

A remark on this clonotype: A much larger clone differs by one base, so this may be a read error. The chain's CDR3 is CASSFSLSSYNEEFF. In DNA form, the CDR3 reads TGTGCCAGCAGTTTTAGCCTGAGCTCCTACAATGAGGAGTTCTTC. V usage is TRBV11-2 and J usage is TRBJ2-1; D is undetermined. This CDR3 is 15 amino acids long. The germline V gene encodes CDR1 SGHAT and CDR2 FQNNGV.

As concerns this clonotype: A much larger clone differs by one base, so this may be a read error. The chain employs TRBV5-1 and TRBJ1-2; no clear D gene. The V end lost 7 bases, the J end lost 4 bases, and 23 bases lay between the germline ends. The CDR3 loop spans 16 amino acids. In germline, CDR1 is SGHRS, CDR2 YFSETQ. This CDR3 is CASFFRSVRKTYGYTF. For the CDR3, the DNA is TGCGCCAGCTTTTTTAGATCGGTTCGAAAGACCTATGGCTACACCTTC. Supplemented by reference TRBV5-1 and TRBJ1-2, the full variable domain reads KAGVTQTPRYLIKTRGQQVTLSCSPISGHRSVSWYQQTPGQGLQFLFEYFSETQRNKGNFPGRFSGRQFSNSRSEMNVSTLELGDSALYLCASFFRSVRKTYGYTFGSGTRLTVV.

As regards this clonotype: It may be a read error: a sequence one base away is much more abundant. The chain uses TRBV5-8 and TRBJ1-2; D uncertain. CDR1 SGHTS and CDR2 YDEGEE come from the germline V gene. The CDR3 runs to 16 residues. Trimming shortened V by 6 bases and J by 4 bases, and 22 bases separated the two germline ends. CDR3 amino acids: CASNLVHPRKAYGYTF. The CDR3 region has the DNA TGTGCCAGCAACTTAGTTCATCCACGAAAGGCCTATGGCTACACCTTC.